This TCR beta chain is drawn from a study of T cell repertoires in cytomegalovirus infection. Trimming pared 1 base from V and 3 bases from J, leaving 13 bases between. Germline V CDR1 and CDR2: MDHEN, SYDVKM. CDR3 length: 16 residues. Study-wide results and limits: The cumulative frequency of public TCR beta families identified carriers of CMV plus the relevant HLA. Dominant in the ex vivo response were TCR beta clonotypes restricted by HLA-C and specific for CMV.

TCRdb re-analysed the reads in MiXCR, keeping a single row per CDR3 protein. The table has 680,000 or so distinct CDR3 sequences, about a third seen once. This clonotype has only a few counts. As yet, its antigen is unknown. This TCR was sampled from a human donor in good health (CMV status not recorded). Some clones in this sample may be carry-over from other donors' samples. The sequencing sample was made of PBMCs. V is TRBV28 and J is TRBJ2-1; a possible D gene is TRBD2 (6 bases). CDR3 amino acids: CASSLLGGHGYNEQFF. CDR3 in DNA: TGTGCCAGCAGTTTATTGGGGGGTCACGGCTACAATGAGCAGTTCTTC.